This T cell receptor (beta chain) was identified in a study of CD8+CD57+ T cells in acquired aplastic anemia (dated by TCRdb to the late 2010s). For context, the study as a whole: On average, sorted CD4+ and CD8+ cells yielded around 3.5 ug of extracted DNA, with a range of about 0.17 to 27.4 ug. Healthy donor samples averaged around 9.8 million reads for CD4+ and roughly 11 million for CD8+ cells. Overall study outcomes, separate from this receptor: Although 25 to 30 CD8+ CDR3 sequences were shared by patients and controls, these sequences appeared highly expressed in patients and within the immunodominant clones of patients. Between patients and healthy controls, no significant difference in CD8+ Simpson's diversity was found (P=0.060).

As encoded in the germline V gene, CDR1 is SQVTM while CDR2 is ANQGSEA. The CDR3 starts with the cysteine, ends with the phenylalanine, and has 17 residues. This entry keeps only the CDR3 DNA: 51 bases, framed from base 1. Compared with germline, V lacks 2 bases and J lacks 5 bases; bases without a gene match: 15. Details on this clonotype: It has no known antigen specificity. The sample holds no much larger clone one base away, and base qualities are not on file.

In this study, sorted CD4+ and CD8+ T cells from the blood of healthy subjects and of severe aplastic anemia patients had their TCR repertoires deep-sequenced. Ficoll-Paque density gradient centrifugation was used to isolate peripheral blood mononuclear cells. CD4+ and CD8+ T cells were sorted by FACS or magnetic beads before DNA extraction. Genomic DNA was used as template for profiling of TCR beta VDJ combinations and CDR3 sequences. An Illumina HiSeq 2000 was used for TCR repertoire sequencing. Under the source paper's analysis protocol: Repertoires were assessed using TRBV/TRBJ rearrangement plots, CDR3 size and DJ length profiles, and Simpson's diversity index. The most abundant DNA sequence in the deep sequencing data was taken as the immunodominant clone. CDR3 amino acid sequences were checked for sharing across subjects and were also compared against the VDJdb database and published repertoires. In-frame beta chains were kept once TCRdb had trimmed the public reads at Q25 with fastp and called clones with MiXCR. Rows are unified per CDR3 protein, each entry keeping the most common DNA and genes. TCRdb, not the original authors, processed these V and J calls. The sample has approximately 160,000 distinct CDR3 sequences on record, roughly 45% of them singletons. Jointly, the top ten make up 1.1% of the sample.

This TCR was sampled from a human donor in good health. Material for sequencing was sorted CD4+, CD8+, or CD8+CD57+ T cells (not recorded which) from PBMCs. The V and J genes are TRBV29-1 and TRBJ2-1, and 7 bases in between align with TRBD1. CDR3 region: CSVERQYRDSHNNEQFF. In nucleotides, the sequence is TGCAGCGTTGAAAGACAATATCGGGACAGCCACAACAATGAGCAGTTCTTC.